This T cell receptor (beta chain) was obtained from a study of blood T cell repertoires in COVID-19. Whole-study context: Both acute and convalescent COVID-19 samples were obtained from the United States, Italy and Spain. T cells, B-cell-depleted T cells, or PBMCs provided the cDNA or gDNA that served as material.

Methods used by the authors: Nucleated cell number was recorded as an estimate derived from reference gene primer amplification. Sequenced by immunoSEQ multiplex PCR; TCRdb stores in-frame clones only, minus some. V and J calls and clone size are copied from that table; D and trimming were computed from the DNA. The sample yields 200,000 to 250,000 clones, roughly four fifths seen once. Germline lookup yields CDR1 SGHKS and CDR2 YYEKEE (reference sequence). The CDR3 is made up of 16 amino acids. The J segment lost 4 bases and the V segment lost 4 bases, leaving 8 bases of the junction unmatched. V and J are TRBV5-5 and TRBJ2-3; 11 bases match TRBD2. This receptor was taken from a woman aged 40 to 50 with acute or convalescent COVID-19. The sample comprised peripheral blood. The CDR3 here is CASSGRLAGWADTQYF. The CDR3 bases are TGTGCCAGCAGCGGGAGACTAGCGGGGTGGGCAGATACGCAGTATTTT.